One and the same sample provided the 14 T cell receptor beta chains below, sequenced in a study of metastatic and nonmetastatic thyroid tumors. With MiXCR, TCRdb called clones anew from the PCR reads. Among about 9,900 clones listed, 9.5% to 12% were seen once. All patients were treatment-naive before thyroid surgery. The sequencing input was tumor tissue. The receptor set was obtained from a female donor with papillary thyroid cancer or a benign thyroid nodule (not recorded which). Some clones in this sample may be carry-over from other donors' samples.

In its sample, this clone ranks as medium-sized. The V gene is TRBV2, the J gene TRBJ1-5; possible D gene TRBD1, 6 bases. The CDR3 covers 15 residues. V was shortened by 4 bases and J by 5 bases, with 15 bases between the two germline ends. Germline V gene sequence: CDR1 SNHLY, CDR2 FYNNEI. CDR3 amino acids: CASSAGDRIDQPQHF. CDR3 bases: TGTGCCAGCAGTGCTGGAGACAGGATAGATCAGCCCCAGCATTTT.

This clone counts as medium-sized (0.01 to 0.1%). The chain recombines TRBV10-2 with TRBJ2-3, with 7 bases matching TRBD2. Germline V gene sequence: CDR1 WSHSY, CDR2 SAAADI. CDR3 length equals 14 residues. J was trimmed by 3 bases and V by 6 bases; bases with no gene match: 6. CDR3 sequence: CASRRGDITDTQYF. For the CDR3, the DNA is TGCGCCAGCAGACGGGGGGATATTACAGATACGCAGTATTTT.

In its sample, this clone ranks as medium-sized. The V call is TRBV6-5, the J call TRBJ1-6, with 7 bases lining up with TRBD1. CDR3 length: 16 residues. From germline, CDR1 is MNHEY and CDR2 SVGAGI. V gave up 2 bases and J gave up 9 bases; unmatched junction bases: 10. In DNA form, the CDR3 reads TGTGCCAGCAGTTACGGCAGGGGGGTCGGTAGTTCACCCCTCCACTTT. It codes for CASSYGRGVGSSPLHF.

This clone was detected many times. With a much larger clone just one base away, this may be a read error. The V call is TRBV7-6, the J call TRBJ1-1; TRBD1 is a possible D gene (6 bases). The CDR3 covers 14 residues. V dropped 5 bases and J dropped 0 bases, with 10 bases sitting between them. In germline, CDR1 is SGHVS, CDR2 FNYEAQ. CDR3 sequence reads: CASSPPGVNTEAFF. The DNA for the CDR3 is TGTGCCAGCAGCCCCCCAGGGGTGAACACTGAAGCTTTCTTT.

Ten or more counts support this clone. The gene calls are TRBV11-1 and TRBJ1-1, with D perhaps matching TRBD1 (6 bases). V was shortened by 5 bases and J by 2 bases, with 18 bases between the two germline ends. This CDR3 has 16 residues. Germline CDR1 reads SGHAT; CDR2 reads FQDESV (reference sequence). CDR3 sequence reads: CASSHTHRASNTEAFF. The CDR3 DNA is TGTGCCAGCAGCCACACACACAGGGCATCAAACACTGAAGCTTTCTTT. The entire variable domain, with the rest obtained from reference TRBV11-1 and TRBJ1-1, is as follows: EAEVAQSPRYKITEKSQAVAFWCDPISGHATLYWYRQILGQGPELLVQFQDESVVDDSQLPKDRFSAERLKGVDSTLKIQPAELGDSAMYLCASSHTHRASNTEAFFGQGTRLTVV.

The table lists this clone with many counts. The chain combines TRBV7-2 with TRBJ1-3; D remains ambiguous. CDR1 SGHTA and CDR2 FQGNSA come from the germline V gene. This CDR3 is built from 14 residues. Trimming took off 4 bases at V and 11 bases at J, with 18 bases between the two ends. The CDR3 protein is CASSSLRYSRPIYF. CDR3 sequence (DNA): TGTGCCAGCAGCTCCCTCCGTTACTCGCGCCCCATATATTTT.

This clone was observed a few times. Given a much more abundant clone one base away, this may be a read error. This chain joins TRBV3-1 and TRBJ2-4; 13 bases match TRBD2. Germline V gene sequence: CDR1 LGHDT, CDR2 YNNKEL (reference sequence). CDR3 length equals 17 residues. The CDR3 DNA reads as TGTGCCAGCAGTCGGACTAGCGGGAGTCTAGCCAAAAACATTCAGTGCTTC. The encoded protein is CASSRTSGSLAKNIQCF.

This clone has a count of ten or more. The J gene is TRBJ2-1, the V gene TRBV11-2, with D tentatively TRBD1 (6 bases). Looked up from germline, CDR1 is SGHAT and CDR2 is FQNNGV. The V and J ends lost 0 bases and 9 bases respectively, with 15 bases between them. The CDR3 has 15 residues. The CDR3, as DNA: TGTGCCAGCAGCTTAGATGTTTCAGGGGCCGGTGAGCAGTTCTTC. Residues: CASSLDVSGAGEQFF.

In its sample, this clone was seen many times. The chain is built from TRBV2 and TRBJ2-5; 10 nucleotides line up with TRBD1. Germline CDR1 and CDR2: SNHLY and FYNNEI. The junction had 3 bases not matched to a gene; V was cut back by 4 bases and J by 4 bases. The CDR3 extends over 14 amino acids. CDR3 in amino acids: CASSVGDRGETQYF. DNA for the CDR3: TGTGCCAGCAGTGTGGGGGACAGGGGAGAGACCCAGTACTTC.

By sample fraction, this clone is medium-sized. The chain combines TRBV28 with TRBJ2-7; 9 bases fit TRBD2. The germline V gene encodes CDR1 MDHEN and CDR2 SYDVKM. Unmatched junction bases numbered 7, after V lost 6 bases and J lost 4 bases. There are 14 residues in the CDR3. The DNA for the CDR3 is TGTGCCAGCAGAGCAGCGGGAGGTGGTTACGAGCAGTACGTC. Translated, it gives CASRAAGGGYEQYV.

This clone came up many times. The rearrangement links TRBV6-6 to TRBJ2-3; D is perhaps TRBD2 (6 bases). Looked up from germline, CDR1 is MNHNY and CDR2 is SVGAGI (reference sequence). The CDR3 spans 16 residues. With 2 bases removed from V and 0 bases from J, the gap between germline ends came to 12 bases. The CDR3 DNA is TGTGCCAGCAGTTACGCTATTCGGGGGAGCACAGATACGCAGTATTTT. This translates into CASSYAIRGSTDTQYF.

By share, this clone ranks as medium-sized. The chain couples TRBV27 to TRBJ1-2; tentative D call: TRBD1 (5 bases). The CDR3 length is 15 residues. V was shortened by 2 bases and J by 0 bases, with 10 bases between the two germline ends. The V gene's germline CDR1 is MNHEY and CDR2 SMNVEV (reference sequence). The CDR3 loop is CASSLKGMANYGYTF. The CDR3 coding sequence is TGTGCCAGCAGTTTAAAGGGGATGGCTAACTATGGCTACACCTTC.

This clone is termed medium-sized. The CDR3 DNA reads as TGTGCCAGCAGTGAAGGAGGCGACCAGACCCAGTACTTC. This translates into CASSEGGDQTQYF. This chain connects TRBV2 to TRBJ2-5; unclear D gene. In germline, CDR1 is SNHLY, CDR2 FYNNEI. V was trimmed by 1 base and J by 6 bases, leaving 9 bases between them. CDR3 length equals 13 residues.

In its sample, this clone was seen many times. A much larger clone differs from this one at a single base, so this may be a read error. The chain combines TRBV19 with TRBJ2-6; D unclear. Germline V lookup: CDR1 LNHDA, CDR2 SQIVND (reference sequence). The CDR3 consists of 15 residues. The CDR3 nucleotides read TGTGCCGGTAGTATAGATCTCACTGGGGCCAACGTCCTGACTTTC. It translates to CAGSIDLTGANVLTF.